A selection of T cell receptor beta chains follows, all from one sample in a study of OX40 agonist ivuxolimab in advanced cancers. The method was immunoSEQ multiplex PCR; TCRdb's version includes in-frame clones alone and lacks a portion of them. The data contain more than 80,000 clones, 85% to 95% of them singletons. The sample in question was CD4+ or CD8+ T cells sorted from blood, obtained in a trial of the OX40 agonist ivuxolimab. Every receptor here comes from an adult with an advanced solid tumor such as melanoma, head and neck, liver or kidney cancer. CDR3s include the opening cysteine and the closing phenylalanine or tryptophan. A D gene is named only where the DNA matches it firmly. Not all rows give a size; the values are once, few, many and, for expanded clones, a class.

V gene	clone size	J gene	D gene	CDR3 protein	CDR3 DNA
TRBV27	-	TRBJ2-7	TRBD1	CASSLAALNRGAYEQYF	TGTGCCAGCAGTTTAGCAGCTTTGAACAGGGGGGCATACGAGCAGTACTTC
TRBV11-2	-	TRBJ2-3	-	CASSLADLAVTDTQYF	TGTGCCAGCAGCTTAGCGGACTTGGCCGTCACAGATACGCAGTATTTT
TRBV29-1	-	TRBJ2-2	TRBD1	CSADRRNTGELFF	TGCAGCGCGGACAGGCGAAACACCGGGGAGCTGTTTTTT
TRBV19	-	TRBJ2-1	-	CASSTGNEQFF	TGTGCCAGTAGTACTGGAAATGAGCAGTTCTTC
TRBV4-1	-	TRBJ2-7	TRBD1	CASSQEGGQGNEQYF	TGCGCCAGCAGCCAAGAGGGGGGACAGGGCAACGAGCAGTACTTC
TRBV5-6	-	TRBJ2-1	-	CASSLIVDNEQFF	TGTGCCAGCAGCTTAATAGTAGACAATGAGCAGTTCTTC
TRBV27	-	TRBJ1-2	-	CASSSRREANYGYTF	TGTGCCAGCAGTTCTCGCCGGGAAGCTAACTATGGCTACACCTTC
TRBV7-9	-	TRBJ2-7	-	CASSSEGGAYEQYF	TGTGCCAGCAGCTCTGAAGGGGGGGCCTACGAGCAGTACTTC
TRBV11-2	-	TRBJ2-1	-	CASSLEEFSYNEQFF	TGTGCCAGCAGCTTAGAGGAGTTCTCCTACAATGAGCAGTTCTTC
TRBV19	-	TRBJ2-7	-	CASSPGDGPSYEQYF	TGTGCCAGTAGTCCAGGGGACGGGCCCTCCTACGAGCAGTACTTC
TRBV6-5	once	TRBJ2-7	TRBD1	CASSYSWDSAYEQYF	TGTGCCAGCAGTTACTCTTGGGACAGCGCCTACGAGCAGTACTTC
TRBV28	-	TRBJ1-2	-	CASPPTQGPGYTF	TGTGCCAGCCCCCCCACCCAGGGGCCAGGCTACACCTTC
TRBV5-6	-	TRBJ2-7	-	CASSLVSFSYEQYF	TGTGCCAGCAGCTTGGTTAGCTTCTCCTACGAGCAGTACTTC
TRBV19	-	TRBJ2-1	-	CASSIYQYNEQFF	TGTGCCAGTAGTATCTACCAGTACAATGAGCAGTTCTTC
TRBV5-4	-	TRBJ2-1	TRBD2	CASSLVASGRAEQFF	TGTGCCAGCAGCTTGGTGGCTAGCGGGAGGGCTGAGCAGTTCTTC
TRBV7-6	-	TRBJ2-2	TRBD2	CASSIKTGTSGSGELFF	TGTGCCAGCAGCATCAAGACCGGGACTAGCGGGAGTGGGGAGCTGTTTTTT
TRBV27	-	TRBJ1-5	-	CASSLSAAYQPQHF	TGTGCCAGCAGTTTATCGGCAGCTTATCAGCCCCAGCATTTT
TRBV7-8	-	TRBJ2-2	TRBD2	CASSLGAGVSGELFF	TGTGCCAGCAGCTTAGGAGCGGGAGTCTCCGGGGAGCTGTTTTTT
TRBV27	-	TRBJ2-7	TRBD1	CASSLGTGSEQYF	TGTGCCAGCAGTTTGGGGACAGGGTCCGAGCAGTACTTC
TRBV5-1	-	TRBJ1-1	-	CASSSGFEAFF	TGCGCCAGCAGCTCGGGGTTTGAAGCTTTCTTT
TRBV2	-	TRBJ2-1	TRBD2	CASLVWTSGGKSSYNEQFF	TGTGCCAGCCTTGTCTGGACTAGCGGGGGCAAAAGCTCCTACAATGAGCAGTTCTTC
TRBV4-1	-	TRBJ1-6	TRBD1	CASSPGEGAGTPLHF	TGCGCCAGCAGCCCAGGGGAGGGGGCGGGTACACCCCTCCACTTT
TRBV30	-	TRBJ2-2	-	CAWTWTALGTGELFF	TGTGCCTGGACATGGACGGCCCTGGGCACCGGGGAGCTGTTTTTT
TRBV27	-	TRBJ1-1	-	CASSPSLGHPIGTEAFF	TGTGCCAGCAGTCCCAGCTTAGGACATCCTATAGGGACTGAAGCTTTCTTT
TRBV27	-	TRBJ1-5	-	CASSFNGRGGQPQHF	TGTGCCAGCAGTTTTAATGGACGGGGAGGACAGCCCCAGCATTTT
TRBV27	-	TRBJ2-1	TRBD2	CASRTSPYNEQFF	TGTGCCAGCAGGACTAGCCCCTACAATGAGCAGTTCTTC
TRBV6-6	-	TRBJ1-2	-	CASSYGEGYGYTF	TGTGCCAGCAGTTACGGGGAGGGATATGGCTACACCTTC
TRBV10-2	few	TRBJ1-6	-	CASSESLGRYNSPLHF	TGCGCCAGCAGTGAGTCGCTAGGGAGGTATAATTCACCCCTCCACTTT
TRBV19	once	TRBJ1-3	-	CASSIEEQFSGNTIYF	TGTGCCAGTAGTATAGAAGAACAGTTCTCTGGAAACACCATATATTTT
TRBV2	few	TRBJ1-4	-	CASIGGTEKLFF	TGTGCCAGCATAGGTGGGACGGAAAAACTGTTTTTT
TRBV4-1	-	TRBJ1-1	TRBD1	CASSLVQGADTEAFF	TGCGCCAGCAGCCTCGTACAGGGGGCCGACACTGAAGCTTTCTTT
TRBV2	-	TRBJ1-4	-	CASSEGDSLFF	TGTGCCAGCAGTGAAGGAGACAGTTTGTTTTTT
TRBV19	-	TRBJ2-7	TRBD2	CASSLKRESNEQYF	TGTGCCAGTAGTCTCAAGCGGGAGAGTAACGAGCAGTACTTC
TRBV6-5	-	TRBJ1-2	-	CASSYSTSGWDGYTF	TGTGCCAGCAGTTACTCGACGTCAGGGTGGGATGGCTACACCTTC
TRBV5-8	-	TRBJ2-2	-	CASSLFSQGGTGELFF	TGTGCCAGCAGCTTGTTCTCACAGGGCGGTACCGGGGAGCTGTTTTTT
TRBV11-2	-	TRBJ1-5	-	CASSLFGYNQPQHF	TGTGCCAGCAGCTTATTCGGCTATAATCAGCCCCAGCATTTT
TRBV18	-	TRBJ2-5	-	CASSPTEGKTQYF	TGTGCCAGCTCACCAACGGAAGGAAAGACCCAGTACTTC
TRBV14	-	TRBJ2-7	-	CASSQEYRPYEQYF	TGTGCCAGCAGCCAAGAGTACAGACCCTACGAGCAGTACTTC
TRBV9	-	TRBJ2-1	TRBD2	CASSFSPGAGEGEQFF	TGTGCCAGCAGCTTCTCCCCCGGGGCGGGAGAGGGAGAGCAGTTCTTC
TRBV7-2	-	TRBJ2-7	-	CASSLGLGGYEQYF	TGTGCCAGCAGCTTGGGGTTGGGGGGTTACGAGCAGTACTTC
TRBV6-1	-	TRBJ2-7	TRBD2	CASSWGLAGAYEQYF	TGTGCCAGCAGCTGGGGACTAGCGGGCGCCTACGAGCAGTACTTC
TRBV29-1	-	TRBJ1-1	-	CSVEDGLNTEAFF	TGCAGCGTTGAAGATGGCCTGAACACTGAAGCTTTCTTT
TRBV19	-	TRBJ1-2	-	CASSPLDAIVYGYTF	TGTGCCAGTAGCCCTTTGGACGCAATAGTCTATGGCTACACCTTC
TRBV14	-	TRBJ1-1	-	CASSQDIAGLNAFF	TGTGCCAGCAGCCAAGATATTGCGGGCCTGAATGCTTTCTTT
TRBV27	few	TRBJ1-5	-	CASTGQHF	TGTGCCAGCACGGGCCAGCATTTT
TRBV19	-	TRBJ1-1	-	CASSFRGTEAFF	TGTGCCAGTAGCTTCAGGGGAACTGAAGCTTTCTTT
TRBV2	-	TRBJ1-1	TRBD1	CASSGGQEHTEAFF	TGTGCCAGCAGTGGGGGACAGGAGCACACTGAAGCTTTCTTT
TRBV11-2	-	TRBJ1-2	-	CASSLVSQNPLANYGYTF	TGTGCCAGCAGCTTAGTATCACAGAACCCCTTAGCTAACTATGGCTACACCTTC
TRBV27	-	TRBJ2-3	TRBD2	CASSFSTSTDTQYF	TGTGCCAGCAGTTTTTCGACTAGCACTGATACGCAGTATTTT
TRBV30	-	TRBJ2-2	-	CAWSAVGLAGELFF	TGTGCCTGGAGCGCGGTGGGACTCGCCGGGGAGCTGTTTTTT
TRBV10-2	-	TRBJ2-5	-	CASSFYSQETQYF	TGCGCCAGCTCCTTCTATTCCCAGGAGACCCAGTACTTC
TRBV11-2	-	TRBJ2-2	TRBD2	CASSLHRSSGRIDGELFF	TGTGCCAGCAGCTTACATAGGTCTAGCGGGAGAATAGACGGGGAGCTGTTTTTT
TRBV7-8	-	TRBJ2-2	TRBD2	CASSPVAGGLTGELFF	TGTGCCAGCAGCCCCGTGGCGGGAGGGCTCACCGGGGAGCTGTTTTTT
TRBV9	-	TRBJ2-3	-	CASSVARGDTQYF	TGTGCCAGCAGCGTAGCGAGAGGGGATACGCAGTATTTT
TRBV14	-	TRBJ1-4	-	CASSQGTEASEKLFF	TGTGCCAGCAGCCAAGGGACAGAAGCTAGTGAAAAACTGTTTTTT
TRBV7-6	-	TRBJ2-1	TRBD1	CASSPRTGIRSNEQFF	TGTGCCAGCAGCCCTAGGACAGGAATTAGATCCAATGAGCAGTTCTTC
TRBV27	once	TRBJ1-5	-	CASSLSDSQPQHF	TGTGCCAGCAGTTTATCGGACAGTCAGCCCCAGCATTTT
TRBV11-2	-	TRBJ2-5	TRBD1	CASSLGTGETQYF	TGTGCCAGCAGCTTAGGGACAGGGGAGACCCAGTACTTC